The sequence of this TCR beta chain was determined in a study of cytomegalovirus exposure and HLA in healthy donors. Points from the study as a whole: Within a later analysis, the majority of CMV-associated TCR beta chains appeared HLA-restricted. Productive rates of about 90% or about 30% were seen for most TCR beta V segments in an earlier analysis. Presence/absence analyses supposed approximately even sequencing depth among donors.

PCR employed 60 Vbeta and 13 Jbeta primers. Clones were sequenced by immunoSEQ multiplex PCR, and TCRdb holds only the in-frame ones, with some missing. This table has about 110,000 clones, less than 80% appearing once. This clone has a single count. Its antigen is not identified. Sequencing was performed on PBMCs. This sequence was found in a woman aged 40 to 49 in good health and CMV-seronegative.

CDR3 sequence: CASSLSPSGGYTF. CDR3 bases: TGTGCCAGCAGCTTGAGTCCCTCTGGCGGCTACACCTTC. The genes are TRBV5-6 and TRBJ1-2; D is unresolved. The germline V and J ends were trimmed by 1 base and 8 bases, with 12 bases remaining between them. The V gene's germline CDR1 is SGHDT and CDR2 YYEEEE. This CDR3 contains 13 residues.